A selection of T cell receptor beta chains follows, all from one sample in a study of post-analysis software for immune sequencing data. TCRdb re-derived calls from the PCR reads in MiXCR, one entry per CDR3 protein. The data contain under 200,000 distinct CDR3 sequences, about 34% of them singletons. The sample consisted of blood, taken after autologous hematopoietic stem cell transplantation. Receptor source: a girl aged 10-17 years with multiple sclerosis. The CDR3 runs from the conserved cysteine through the conserved F or W. The order of the fields is V gene, D gene, J gene, clone size, CDR3 protein, CDR3 DNA. The D gene is left open where the match is weak. The size of a clone is reported for some rows only, either as once, few or many, or as a class for expanded clones.

TRBV6-5,TRBD1,TRBJ1-1,NA,CASSIGQGNEAFF,TGTGCCAGCAGTATCGGACAGGGTAATGAAGCTTTCTTT
TRBV6-1,TRBD2,TRBJ2-1,NA,CASTLIAGDLYNEQFF,TGTGCCAGCACCCTAATAGCGGGGGACCTATACAATGAGCAGTTCTTC
TRBV20-1,NA,TRBJ2-7,few,CSAETSYEQYF,TGCAGTGCGGAGACTTCCTACGAGCAGTACTTC
TRBV12-3/TRBV12-4,TRBD2,TRBJ2-3,NA,CASSLRLAEISTDTQYF,TGTGCCAGCAGTTTACGACTAGCGGAGATTAGCACAGATACGCAGTATTTT
TRBV5-5,TRBD2,TRBJ2-1,few,CASSLERGSAAGEQFF,TGTGCCAGCAGCTTGGAGCGGGGATCGGCGGCAGGTGAGCAGTTCTTC
TRBV5-1,NA,TRBJ2-5,NA,CASSFAGQETQYF,TGCGCCAGCAGCTTCGCGGGGCAAGAGACCCAGTACTTC
TRBV24-1,NA,TRBJ2-1,few,CATSDLVQGSYNEQFF,TGTGCCACCAGTGATTTGGTCCAGGGGTCCTACAATGAGCAGTTCTTC
TRBV18,NA,TRBJ2-7,few,CASSPGTGAFTYNEQYF,TGTGCCAGCTCCCCGGGGACCGGCGCGTTTACCTACAATGAGCAGTACTTC
TRBV6-5,TRBD1,TRBJ1-6,NA,CASSYSATGLSSYNSPLHF,TGTGCCAGCAGTTACTCGGCGACAGGGCTTAGCTCCTATAATTCACCCCTCCACTTT
TRBV6-5,TRBD2,TRBJ2-1,NA,CASSYGGRGNEQFF,TGTGCCAGCAGTTACGGCGGGAGGGGAAATGAGCAGTTCTTC
TRBV7-9,NA,TRBJ2-5,NA,CASSLAQGDQETQYF,TGTGCCAGCAGCTTAGCGCAGGGAGACCAAGAGACCCAGTACTTC
TRBV3-1,NA,TRBJ2-1,NA,CASSSPGPTNEQFF,TGTGCCAGCAGCTCCCCGGGACCTACGAATGAGCAGTTCTTC